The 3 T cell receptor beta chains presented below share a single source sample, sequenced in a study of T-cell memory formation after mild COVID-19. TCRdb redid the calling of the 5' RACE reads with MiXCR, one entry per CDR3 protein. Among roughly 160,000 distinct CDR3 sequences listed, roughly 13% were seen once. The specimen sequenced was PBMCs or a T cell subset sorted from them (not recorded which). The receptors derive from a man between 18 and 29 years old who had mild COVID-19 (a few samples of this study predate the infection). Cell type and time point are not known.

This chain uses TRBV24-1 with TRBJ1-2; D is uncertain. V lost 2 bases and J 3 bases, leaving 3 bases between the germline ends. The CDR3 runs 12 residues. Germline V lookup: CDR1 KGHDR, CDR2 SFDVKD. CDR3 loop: CATSDSDYGYTF. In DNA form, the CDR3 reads TGTGCCACCAGTGATTCGGACTATGGCTACACCTTC.

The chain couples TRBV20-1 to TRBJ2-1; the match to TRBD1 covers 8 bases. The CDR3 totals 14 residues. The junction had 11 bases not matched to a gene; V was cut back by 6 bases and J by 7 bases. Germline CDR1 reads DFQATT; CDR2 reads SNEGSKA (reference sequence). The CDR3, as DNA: TGCAGTGCCAGGACAGGGATCGGGTATAATGAGCAGTTCTTC. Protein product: CSARTGIGYNEQFF.

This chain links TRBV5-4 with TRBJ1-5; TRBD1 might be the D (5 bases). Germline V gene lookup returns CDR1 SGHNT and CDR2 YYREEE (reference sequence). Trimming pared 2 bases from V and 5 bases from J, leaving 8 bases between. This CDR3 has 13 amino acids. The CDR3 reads CASSFDSDQPQHF. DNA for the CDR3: TGTGCCAGCAGCTTTGACAGCGATCAGCCCCAGCATTTT.